The 31 T cell receptor beta chains below all came from one sample that was sequenced in a study of patients and donors after allogeneic stem cell transplantation. Via MiXCR, TCRdb re-called the RT-PCR reads, giving one row per CDR3 protein. Of about a million distinct CDR3 sequences in the sample, roughly 18% are singletons; the top ten hold 6%. Sequencing was done on a sample of blood, either unsorted or a sorted T cell fraction (not recorded which). Source of these receptors: a human donor who was either an allogeneic HSCT recipient or a stem cell or donor lymphocyte infusion donor (not recorded which). It is not recorded whose cells these are; they may come from a transplant donor.

This chain joins TRBV20-1 and TRBJ2-1; the match to TRBD2 covers 9 bases. V dropped 6 bases and J dropped 0; count of bases not matched to a gene: 15. The CDR3 runs to 18 residues. Germline CDR1 reads DFQATT; CDR2 reads SNEGSKA (reference sequence). CDR3: CSAIDLTSGIYSYNEQFF. The CDR3 DNA follows: TGCAGTGCCATAGACCTGACTAGCGGAATATACTCCTACAATGAGCAGTTCTTC.

This clonotype appeared a few times. The gene calls are TRBV29-1 and TRBJ2-1; D possibly corresponds to TRBD2 (7 bases). This CDR3 region has 11 residues. V lost 7 bases and J lost 14, with 18 bases in between. The V gene's germline CDR1 is SQVTM and CDR2 ANQGSEA. CDR3 region: CSGLWGGREFF. DNA of the CDR3: TGCAGCGGCCTTTGGGGGGGGCGCGAGTTCTTC.

This clonotype was picked up many times. V usage is TRBV24-1 and J usage is TRBJ2-2, with D unclear. The CDR3 contains 15 residues. V gave up 2 bases and J gave up 7 bases, with 13 bases separating them. Per the germline V gene, CDR1 is KGHDR and CDR2 is SFDVKD. The CDR3: CATSDSRTPLGELFF. The DNA of the CDR3 is TGTGCCACCAGTGATTCCCGGACCCCCCTCGGGGAGCTGTTTTTT.

V gene TRBV5-1 combines with J gene TRBJ2-4, with a weak D call TRBD2 (6 bases). CDR1 SGHRS and CDR2 YFSETQ come from the germline V gene. With 1 base removed from V and 2 bases from J, the gap between germline ends came to 13 bases. The CDR3 spans 16 residues. The CDR3 nucleotides read TGCGCCAGCAGCTTGAATAGCGGCCGACCCAAAAACATTCAGTACTTC. Protein: CASSLNSGRPKNIQYF.

The V and J genes are TRBV24-1 and TRBJ1-5; no definite D call. The CDR3 is made up of 16 amino acids. Trimming removed 4 bases from V and 5 bases from J, with 17 bases in between. Germline CDR1 reads KGHDR; CDR2 reads SFDVKD. Here the CDR3 reads CATSDRTTDRDQPQHF. The CDR3, as DNA: TGTGCCACCAGTGACCGAACTACTGACCGCGATCAGCCCCAGCATTTT.

The chain uses TRBV7-2 and TRBJ2-1, with TRBD2 matching over 8 bases. This CDR3 has 13 amino acids. The J segment lost 15 bases and the V segment lost 1 base, leaving 8 bases of the junction unmatched. The V gene's germline CDR1 is SGHTA and CDR2 FQGNSA. CDR3 DNA: TGTGCCAGCAGCTTAGTCCATCCGGGACTAGGGTTCTTC. This sequence encodes CASSLVHPGLGFF.

The chain recombines TRBV9 with TRBJ2-7; tentative D call: TRBD2 (6 bases). The germline V and J ends were trimmed by 3 bases and 5 bases, with 15 bases remaining between them. Germline values: CDR1 SGDLS, CDR2 YYNGEE. The CDR3 extends over 14 amino acids. CDR3 coding DNA: TGTGCCAGCAGCGAAACTAGTCTAGCGAACGAGCAGTACTTC. It is translated as CASSETSLANEQYF. The whole variable domain, remainder taken from reference TRBV9 and TRBJ2-7, is DSGVTQTPKHLITATGQRVTLRCSPRSGDLSVYWYQQSLDQGLQFLIQYYNGEERAKGNILERFSAQQFPDLHSELNLSSLELGDSALYFCASSETSLANEQYFGPGTRLTVT.

In its sample, this clonotype was seen once. This chain joins TRBV20-1 and TRBJ2-1; the match to TRBD2 covers 7 bases. V was clipped by 5 bases and J by 5 bases; unmatched bases: 15. Germline CDR1 DFQATT, CDR2 SNEGSKA (reference sequence). The CDR3 is 16 residues long. Here the CDR3 reads CSAGPGGRAHNNEQFF. The CDR3 DNA reads TGCAGTGCTGGCCCTGGGGGGAGGGCCCATAACAATGAGCAGTTCTTC.

J is TRBJ2-2 and V is TRBV9; perhaps TRBD2 as D (5 bases). Trimming removed 0 bases from V and 4 bases from J, with 10 bases in between. Germline V lookup: CDR1 SGDLS, CDR2 YYNGEE. This CDR3 has 15 amino acids. CDR3 sequence reads: CASSVDEGVTGELFF. CDR3 nucleotides: TGTGCCAGCAGCGTAGACGAGGGTGTCACCGGGGAGCTGTTTTTT.

This rearrangement joins TRBV9 to TRBJ1-6, with D maybe TRBD1 (6 bases). CDR3 length: 14 residues. Trimming stripped 0 bases from V and 8 bases from J, with 9 bases between. CDR1 is SGDLS and CDR2 is YYNGEE in the germline V gene. The CDR3: CASSVAGGHSPLHF. The CDR3 DNA reads TGTGCCAGCAGCGTAGCGGGGGGGCATTCACCCCTCCACTTT.

This clonotype was seen many times. The chain uses TRBV6-5 and TRBJ2-1; 10 bases align to TRBD2. V lost 1 base and J lost 6; bases outside the gene matches: 6. The CDR3 spans 16 residues. Germline V lookup: CDR1 MNHEY, CDR2 SVGAGI. This chain's CDR3 is CASSYLGTSVSNEQFF. The CDR3 DNA sequence: TGTGCCAGCAGTTACTTAGGGACTAGCGTTTCCAATGAGCAGTTCTTC.

The rearrangement joins TRBV7-9 to TRBJ2-6, with D uncertain. The CDR3 has 12 residues. Germline assignment: CDR1 SEHNR and CDR2 FQNEAQ (reference sequence). V was trimmed by 11 bases and J by 4 bases, leaving 9 bases between them. The CDR3 is CAPDGGANVLTF. Here the CDR3 DNA reads TGTGCCCCTGATGGGGGGGCCAACGTCCTGACTTTC.

This clonotype has only one observation. The chain carries TRBV3-1 and TRBJ2-7, with TRBD2 as a possible D gene (7 bases). Germline assignment: CDR1 LGHDT and CDR2 YNNKEL (reference sequence). Trimming stripped 1 base from V and 4 bases from J, with 14 bases between. CDR3 length: 15 amino acids. CDR3 residues: CASSQAGGRGYEQYF. CDR3 nucleotide sequence: TGTGCCAGCAGCCAAGCGGGGGGCAGAGGGTACGAGCAGTACTTC.

This clonotype was counted a few times. The chain is built from TRBV6-6 and TRBJ2-1; the D is unclear. Germline lookup yields CDR1 MNHNY and CDR2 SVGAGI (reference sequence). The CDR3 extends over 12 amino acids. Trimming took off 0 bases at V and 10 bases at J, with 7 bases between the two ends. The CDR3: CASSYSVIEQFF. As DNA, the CDR3 is TGTGCCAGCAGTTACTCGGTCATAGAGCAGTTCTTC.

This clonotype has just one count. The chain couples TRBV19 to TRBJ2-1; D may correspond to TRBD1 or TRBD2 (5 bases each). This CDR3 is built from 15 residues. Germline assignment: CDR1 LNHDA and CDR2 SQIVND (reference sequence). Trimming left V 1 base short and J 4 bases short, with 11 bases between. The CDR3 nucleotides read TGTGCCAGTAGTATAGTGAGGGACGGTTACAATGAGCAGTTCTTC. It specifies CASSIVRDGYNEQFF.

The gene calls are TRBV10-3 and TRBJ2-1; 10 bases fit TRBD1. The CDR3 consists of 16 residues. Germline V gene lookup returns CDR1 ENHRY and CDR2 SYGVKD. Trimming at V came to 5 bases and at J to 2 bases, leaving 6 bases not matched to a gene. CDR3 residues: CAISPGQGTPYNEQFF. CDR3 coding DNA: TGTGCCATCAGTCCGGGACAGGGGACTCCCTACAATGAGCAGTTCTTC.

The rearrangement joins TRBV24-1 to TRBJ2-5; unclear D gene. Trimming cost V 2 bases and J 5 bases, with 11 bases left between them. This CDR3 contains 14 residues. In germline, CDR1 is KGHDR, CDR2 SFDVKD. Here the CDR3 DNA reads TGTGCCACCAGTGATTCCTGGTTCGGGGAGACCCAGTACTTC. It yields the protein CATSDSWFGETQYF.

This clonotype has more than one count but fewer than ten. The rearrangement joins TRBV20-1 to TRBJ1-1; no clear D. The germline V and J ends were trimmed by 6 bases and 1 base, with 15 bases remaining between them. The CDR3 is made up of 14 amino acids. From germline, CDR1 is DFQATT and CDR2 SNEGSKA (reference sequence). The CDR3 sequence is CSAGGRRANTEAFF. In nucleotides, the CDR3 is TGCAGTGCCGGAGGCAGGCGGGCGAACACTGAAGCTTTCTTT.

The gene calls are TRBV12-3 or TRBV12-4 and TRBJ1-2; D is unresolved. CDR3 size: 11 residues. Trimming stripped 1 base from V and 8 bases from J, with 5 bases between. The CDR3 loop reads CASSLGIGYTF. The CDR3 DNA sequence: TGTGCCAGCAGTTTAGGGATAGGCTACACCTTC.

This clonotype came up a few times. The rearrangement uses TRBV4-1 and TRBJ1-1; no reliable D call. The germline gives CDR1 MGHRA, CDR2 YSYEKL. V lost 3 bases to trimming and J lost 12 bases, with 23 bases between them. The CDR3 loop spans 15 amino acids. The CDR3 DNA is TGCGCCAGCAGCCAGATGGGCCGTGAGGCGGGAGTTTCTTTCTTT. This gives the protein CASSQMGREAGVSFF.

The rearrangement uses TRBV12-3 or TRBV12-4 and TRBJ1-2; no definite D call. The CDR3 sequence is 14 residues long. V was cut by 5 bases and J by 2 bases, with 12 bases left in between. The CDR3 loop reads CASSLHGSNYGYTF. The CDR3 bases are TGTGCCAGCAGTCTCCACGGTTCCAACTATGGCTACACCTTC.

The chain couples TRBV15 to TRBJ2-5; perhaps TRBD2 as D (7 bases). This CDR3 is 15 amino acids long. V lost 5 bases to trimming and J lost 5 bases, with 18 bases between them. Germline V gene lookup returns CDR1 LNHNV and CDR2 YYDKDF (reference sequence). In nucleotides, the CDR3 is TGTGCCACCAGCCTGGCAAGGGGGGAGGGGGAGACCCAGTACTTC. It translates to CATSLARGEGETQYF.

CDR3 region: CASSRGTGKTDTQYF. CDR3 nucleotides: TGTGCCAGCAGCCGTGGGACAGGGAAGACAGATACGCAGTATTTT. The chain carries TRBV7-8 and TRBJ2-3; 9 bases align to TRBD1. The germline CDR1 and CDR2 sequences are SGHVS and FQNEAQ. The CDR3 is 15 amino acids. V lost 5 bases to trimming and J lost 3 bases; unmatched junction nucleotides: 6.

This clonotype came up a few times. V gene TRBV3-1 combines with J gene TRBJ2-7; unclear D gene. In germline, CDR1 is LGHDT, CDR2 YNNKEL (reference sequence). This CDR3 is 14 amino acids long. Deletions cut 4 bases from V and 2 bases from J, with 12 bases between. CDR3 residues: CASSLRLGTYEQYF. In nucleotides, the CDR3 is TGTGCCAGCAGCCTTCGACTGGGAACCTACGAGCAGTACTTC.

The chain couples TRBV5-1 to TRBJ2-1, with 7 positions matching TRBD1. V trimming: 7 bases; J trimming: 0 bases; junction bases outside the gene matches: 7. This CDR3 has 15 amino acids. Germline CDR1 SGHRS, CDR2 YFSETQ. The CDR3 bases are TGCGCCAGCGGCATGGGGGACAGCTCCTACAATGAGCAGTTCTTC. Residues: CASGMGDSSYNEQFF.

This clonotype was found a few times. The chain is built from TRBV4-3 and TRBJ1-4; D not resolved. CDR1 LGHNA and CDR2 YSLEER come from the germline V gene. V lost 6 bases and J 5 bases, leaving 10 bases between the germline ends. The CDR3 loop spans 13 amino acids. CDR3 loop: CASSLRVNEKLFF. CDR3 nucleotide sequence: TGCGCCAGCAGTCTTCGGGTAAATGAAAAACTGTTTTTT.

The rearrangement joins TRBV5-5 to TRBJ2-6, with D perhaps matching TRBD2 (5 bases). Germline lookup yields CDR1 SGHKS and CDR2 YYEKEE (reference sequence). The CDR3 is 16 amino acids. The V end was cut by 4 bases, the J end by 2 bases, with 13 bases between. This CDR3 reads CASSPGVGTGANVLTF. The CDR3 bases are TGTGCCAGCAGCCCTGGTGTCGGGACTGGGGCCAACGTCCTGACTTTC.

V and J are TRBV20-1 and TRBJ2-1; possibly TRBD1 for D (6 bases). Between the trimmed V and J ends, which lost 4 bases and 8 bases, there was a span of 12 bases. Germline CDR1 DFQATT, CDR2 SNEGSKA (reference sequence). The CDR3 has 12 amino acids. The chain's CDR3 is CSANRVEDEQFF. Written as DNA, the CDR3 is TGCAGTGCTAACAGGGTGGAAGATGAGCAGTTCTTC.

This clonotype was detected ten times or more. The rearrangement links TRBV12-3 or TRBV12-4 to TRBJ2-3; TRBD2 might be the D (5 bases). Between the trimmed V and J ends, which lost 2 bases and 1 base, there was a span of 16 bases. The CDR3 sequence is 17 residues long. The CDR3 reads CASSLNRGWSRTDTQYF. The CDR3 region has the DNA TGTGCCAGCAGTTTAAATCGGGGTTGGTCACGCACAGATACGCAGTATTTT.

This clonotype was detected a few times. The chain is built from TRBV4-1 and TRBJ2-5; no definite D call. The V end lost 0 bases, the J end lost 5 bases, and 13 bases lay between the germline ends. The CDR3 is made up of 15 amino acids. Per the germline V gene, CDR1 is MGHRA and CDR2 is YSYEKL. This CDR3 reads CASSQDELFGETQYF. DNA for the CDR3: TGCGCCAGCAGCCAAGATGAATTGTTTGGGGAGACCCAGTACTTC.

This clonotype has ten or more counts. V and J are TRBV5-1 and TRBJ1-2; D is unresolved. Deletions cut 0 bases from V and 4 bases from J, with 4 bases between. The germline CDR1 and CDR2 sequences are SGHRS and YFSETQ. The CDR3 has 12 amino acids. The CDR3 bases are TGCGCCAGCAGCTTGGATACCTATGGCTACACCTTC. Protein sequence: CASSLDTYGYTF.